These 21 T cell receptor beta chains were all obtained from the same sample, sequenced in a study of blood T cell repertoires in COVID-19. Some clones are missing from TCRdb's copy, which holds only in-frame ones; the method was immunoSEQ multiplex PCR. The repertoire holds 80,000 or so clones, with 80% as singletons. The material sequenced was peripheral blood. The receptor set was obtained from a woman between 70 and 85 years old with acute or convalescent COVID-19.

This chain links TRBV5-4 with TRBJ2-1; the match to TRBD2 covers 8 bases. The CDR3 is 16 amino acids. The V segment lost 0 bases and the J segment 7 bases; nucleotides outside the gene matches: 9. Germline values: CDR1 SGHNT, CDR2 YYREEE (reference sequence). The CDR3 coding sequence is TGTGCCAGCAGCTTGGGGCCGGGGGGGCCTAATAATGAGCAGTTCTTC. As protein: CASSLGPGGPNNEQFF.

The chain combines TRBV27 with TRBJ2-2, with 8 bases lining up with TRBD2. Unmatched junction bases numbered 11, after V lost 6 bases and J lost 5 bases. Germline CDR1 MNHEY, CDR2 SMNVEV (reference sequence). The CDR3 sequence is 16 residues long. CDR3 in amino acids: CASSAPGTGGTGELFF. For the CDR3, the DNA is TGTGCCAGCAGCGCACCTGGGACGGGAGGGACCGGGGAGCTGTTTTTT.

Regarding this clone: The junction and the germline gene differ at one end; a read error may be behind it. The chain carries TRBV7-7 and TRBJ2-1, with a possible D match to TRBD2 (6 bases). Germline V gene sequence: CDR1 SSHAT, CDR2 FNYEAQ (reference sequence). The CDR3 length is 15 residues. DNA of the CDR3: TGTGCTAGCAGCAGACATATCGGGAGTGGCGATGAGCAGTTCTTC. It translates to CASSRHIGSGDEQFF.

The chain couples TRBV6-2 or TRBV6-3 to TRBJ1-6; TRBD1 aligns across 7 bases. The CDR3 extends over 16 amino acids. CDR1 is MNHEY, CDR2 SVGEGT, per germline. J was trimmed by 7 bases and V by 5 bases; bases with no gene match: 11. The CDR3 bases are TGTGCCAGCAGTACAATCGGGACAGTTATGAATTCACCCCTCCACTTT. As protein: CASSTIGTVMNSPLHF.

The chain employs TRBV6-1 and TRBJ2-7, with D unresolved. V shed 3 bases and J shed 3 bases, with 9 bases lying between them. The CDR3 totals 13 residues. Germline V gene sequence: CDR1 MNHNS, CDR2 SASEGT. As DNA, the CDR3 is TGTGCCAGCAGTGATACAGTTAACTACGAGCAGTACTTC. Translated, it gives CASSDTVNYEQYF.

This rearrangement joins TRBV2 to TRBJ2-7, with TRBD1 matching over 7 bases. The ends lost 0 bases at V and 6 bases at J; junction bases unmatched: 8. Germline values: CDR1 SNHLY, CDR2 FYNNEI. The CDR3 is 15 amino acids. The CDR3 loop reads CASSEATGVVSEQYF. The DNA of the CDR3 is TGTGCCAGCAGTGAAGCCACAGGGGTTGTTAGCGAGCAGTACTTC.

The V and J genes are TRBV7-9 and TRBJ1-2; 9 bases are a match to TRBD1. Looked up from germline, CDR1 is SEHNR and CDR2 is FQNEAQ (reference sequence). This CDR3 contains 14 residues. The ends lost 5 bases at V and 7 bases at J; junction bases unmatched: 8. The CDR3, as DNA: TGTGCCAGCAGCATCCGGGACAGGGACTCTGGCTACACCTTC. Encoded protein: CASSIRDRDSGYTF. Complete variable domain (other parts from reference TRBV7-9 and TRBJ1-2): DTGVSQNPRHKITKRGQNVTFRCDPISEHNRLYWYRQTLGQGPEFLTYFQNEAQLEKSRLLSDRFSAERPKGSFSTLEIQRTEQGDSAMYLCASSIRDRDSGYTFGSGTRLTVV.

The chain has TRBV7-9 and TRBJ1-1; possible D gene TRBD1, 5 bases. CDR1 is SEHNR and CDR2 is FQNEAQ in the germline V gene (reference sequence). V lost 3 bases and J 4 bases, leaving 12 bases between the germline ends. There are 14 residues in the CDR3. CDR3 loop: CASSLGAGPTEAFF. The CDR3 coding sequence is TGTGCCAGCAGCTTGGGCGCAGGGCCCACTGAAGCTTTCTTT.

V and J are TRBV5-4 and TRBJ1-1, with D possibly matching TRBD1 (6 bases). The germline gives CDR1 SGHNT, CDR2 YYREEE (reference sequence). The CDR3 is 15 amino acids. The V gene lost 5 bases and the J gene lost 1 base, with 15 bases spanning the gap. The CDR3 coding sequence is TGTGCCAGCAGTCCCGCTGGGGGCAGGAACACTGAAGCTTTCTTT. This encodes CASSPAGGRNTEAFF.

The gene calls are TRBV5-4 and TRBJ1-3; 7 bases agree with TRBD1. This CDR3 has 15 amino acids. V lost 1 base, J lost 4 bases, and 5 bases stayed unmatched. The germline CDR1 and CDR2 sequences are SGHNT and YYREEE (reference sequence). The DNA for the CDR3 is TGTGCCAGCAGCTTGAAGGGGGCGAGAGGAAACACCATATATTTT. It translates to CASSLKGARGNTIYF.

The rearrangement joins TRBV4-2 to TRBJ1-5, with unresolved D. The V end was cut by 0 bases, the J end by 1 base, with 7 bases between. In germline, CDR1 is LGHNA, CDR2 YNFKEQ. The CDR3 spans 15 residues. CDR3 nucleotides: TGTGCCAGCAGCCAAGATCCACGGAGCAATCAGCCCCAGCATTTT. Residues: CASSQDPRSNQPQHF.

This clone appeared once. This chain's CDR3 is CASSPTGQGTDTQYF. The CDR3 DNA reads TGTGCCAGCAGCCCAACGGGACAGGGCACAGATACGCAGTATTTT. V is TRBV13 and J is TRBJ2-3, with 8 bases aligning to TRBD1. The V segment lost 5 bases and the J segment 1 base; nucleotides outside the gene matches: 5. Germline V gives CDR1 PRHDT, CDR2 FYEKMQ (reference sequence). The CDR3 spans 15 residues.

This clone was seen many times. This chain joins TRBV9 and TRBJ1-2, with TRBD1 identical over 8 bases. Unmatched junction bases numbered 0, after V lost 3 bases and J lost 2 bases. The germline V gene encodes CDR1 SGDLS and CDR2 YYNGEE. This CDR3 comprises 13 residues. CDR3 in DNA: TGTGCCAGCAGCGCAGGGGGCAACTATGGCTACACCTTC. It is translated as CASSAGGNYGYTF. The full variable domain, with the rest looked up from reference TRBV9 and TRBJ1-2, is DSGVTQTPKHLITATGQRVTLRCSPRSGDLSVYWYQQSLDQGLQFLIQYYNGEERAKGNILERFSAQQFPDLHSELNLSSLELGDSALYFCASSAGGNYGYTFGSGTRLTVV.

This clone has just a few counts. The chain combines TRBV13 with TRBJ2-3, with D perhaps TRBD1 (5 bases). The CDR3 is made up of 16 amino acids. Trimming stripped 3 bases from V and 4 bases from J, with 17 bases between. Looked up from germline, CDR1 is PRHDT and CDR2 is FYEKMQ (reference sequence). The CDR3 spells CASSLGRVEEADTQYF. The DNA of the CDR3 is TGTGCCAGCAGCTTGGGCAGGGTCGAAGAGGCAGATACGCAGTATTTT.

The chain links TRBV12-5 to TRBJ1-5, with D possibly TRBD1 on 5 matching bases. V lost 6 bases and J 0 bases, leaving 15 bases between the germline ends. This CDR3 is 16 amino acids long. Germline values: CDR1 LGHNT, CDR2 FRNRAP. The CDR3 spells CASGVTPGISNQPQHF. CDR3 nucleotide sequence: TGTGCTAGTGGGGTCACTCCAGGGATTAGCAATCAGCCCCAGCATTTT.

V is TRBV7-2 and J is TRBJ2-7; 8 bases line up with TRBD1. V trimming: 5 bases; J trimming: 0 bases; junction bases outside the gene matches: 3. CDR3 size: 14 residues. The germline V gene encodes CDR1 SGHTA and CDR2 FQGNSA. CDR3 sequence: CASSRQGPSYEQYF. The CDR3 DNA follows: TGTGCCAGCAGCAGACAGGGGCCCTCCTACGAGCAGTACTTC.

The chain joins TRBV5-5 to TRBJ1-2; no firm D call. This CDR3 is 13 amino acids long. V was pared by 4 bases and J by 6 bases, with 13 bases between. Looked up from germline, CDR1 is SGHKS and CDR2 is YYEKEE (reference sequence). CDR3: CASSPRAGDGYTF. CDR3 nucleotide sequence: TGTGCCAGCAGCCCGAGGGCCGGGGATGGCTACACCTTC.

This clone was observed once. The chain is built from TRBV10-3 and TRBJ2-7, with 8 nucleotides matching TRBD1. The CDR3 contains 15 residues. Germline V gene data show CDR1 as ENHRY and CDR2 as SYGVKD. V trimming: 6 bases; J trimming: 3 bases; junction bases outside the gene matches: 10. The DNA of the CDR3 is TGTGCCATCAGCGGAGGGGCAGGGGGCGACTACGAGCAGTACTTC. It yields the protein CAISGGAGGDYEQYF.

V and J are TRBV6-2 or TRBV6-3 and TRBJ1-1, with D unclear. V was pared by 0 bases and J by 1 base, with 12 bases between. In germline, CDR1 is MNHEY, CDR2 SVGEGT. The CDR3 is 16 amino acids. The CDR3 is CASSYSYNVPNTEAFF. DNA for the CDR3: TGTGCCAGCAGTTACTCATACAACGTCCCGAACACTGAAGCTTTCTTT.

The chain employs TRBV5-4 and TRBJ2-3; TRBD2 matches at 9 bases. Trimming at V came to 4 bases and at J to 6 bases, leaving 15 bases not matched to a gene. This CDR3 has 17 amino acids. From germline, CDR1 is SGHNT and CDR2 YYREEE (reference sequence). The CDR3 here is CASSPGSPSGVTDTQYF. The CDR3 DNA is TGTGCCAGCAGCCCCGGTTCTCCTAGCGGGGTCACGGATACGCAGTATTTT.

The DNA for the CDR3 is TGTGCCAGCAGCCCCCACAGGGGGCAAGGTAGTTCACCCCTCCACTTT. Translating it yields CASSPHRGQGSSPLHF. The rearrangement joins TRBV6-2 or TRBV6-3 to TRBJ1-6; 9 bases agree with TRBD1. Germline CDR1 MNHEY, CDR2 SVGEGT. Trimming cost V 6 bases and J 9 bases; bases outside gene matches: 12. This CDR3 spans 16 amino acids.